This TCR beta chain came from a study of spatial heterogeneity in lung cancer. Whole-study context: Unique TCR and UMI combinations averaged more than ten appearances each in raw reads.

A unique molecular identifier was carried by every single TCR cDNA molecule. TCRdb independently ran MiXCR on the 5' RACE reads; one entry per CDR3 protein. The sample holds around 66,000 distinct CDR3 sequences, under 7.5% seen once. This sample's time point: sample taken at primary tumor resection. No cells were sorted before sequencing. The whole RNA sequenced was extracted from tumor, nontumor lung or frozen PBMC. Note on this clonotype: What it recognizes is unknown.

Study-wide results and limits: Relative to follow-up, resection was when ubiquitous expanded tumor TCRs appeared more in blood.

The CDR3 has 14 residues. CDR1 SGHNT and CDR2 YYREEE come from the germline V gene (reference sequence). Trimming pared 4 bases from V and 7 bases from J, leaving 14 bases between. The TCR comes from a female donor with early-stage non-small cell lung cancer. This sequence joins TRBV5-4 and TRBJ1-4, with a weak D call TRBD1 (6 bases). The specimen was PBMCs, collected at surgery. CDR3 DNA sequence: TGTGCCAGCAGCACGCCGGGAGGGGGTGAAAAACTGTTTTTT. Protein: CASSTPGGGEKLFF.